This T cell receptor (beta chain) was identified in a study of shared clonotypes between healthy human individuals. This CDR3 comprises 13 residues. V lost 6 bases to trimming and J lost 5 bases; unmatched junction nucleotides: 4. Germline lookup yields CDR1 MGHRA and CDR2 YSYEKL. TCRdb's copy holds only in-frame clones and misses some; the assay was immunoSEQ multiplex PCR. The sample lists about 2 million clones, approximately 95% occurring once. As regards this clone: No antigen is known for it.

Study findings and constraints: The naive CD4 repertoires of a handful of donors were compared, and around 4.7% of clonotypes were shared. Generation probability values for non-shared clonotypes were lower than those for clonotypes shared by all four donors.

The clonotype originates from a man aged 18 to 29 in good health. The sample comprised naive CD4+ T cells sorted from blood. Specified subset: CD45RA+ positively selected. The genes are TRBV4-1 and TRBJ2-7, with 10 bases identical to TRBD1. CDR3 sequence (DNA): TGCGCCAGCAGGGACAGGGGGGGGGACGAGCAGTACTTC. Amino acid sequence: CASRDRGGDEQYF.